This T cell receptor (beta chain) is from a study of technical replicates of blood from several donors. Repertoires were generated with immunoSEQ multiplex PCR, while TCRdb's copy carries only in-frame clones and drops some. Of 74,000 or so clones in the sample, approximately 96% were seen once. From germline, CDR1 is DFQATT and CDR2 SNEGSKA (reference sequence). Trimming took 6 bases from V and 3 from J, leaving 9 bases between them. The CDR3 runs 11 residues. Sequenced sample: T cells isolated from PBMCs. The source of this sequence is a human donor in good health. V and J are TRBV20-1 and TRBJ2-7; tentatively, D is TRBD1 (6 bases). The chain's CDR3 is CSASDSYEQYF. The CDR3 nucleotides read TGCAGTGCGTCGGACAGCTACGAGCAGTACTTC.